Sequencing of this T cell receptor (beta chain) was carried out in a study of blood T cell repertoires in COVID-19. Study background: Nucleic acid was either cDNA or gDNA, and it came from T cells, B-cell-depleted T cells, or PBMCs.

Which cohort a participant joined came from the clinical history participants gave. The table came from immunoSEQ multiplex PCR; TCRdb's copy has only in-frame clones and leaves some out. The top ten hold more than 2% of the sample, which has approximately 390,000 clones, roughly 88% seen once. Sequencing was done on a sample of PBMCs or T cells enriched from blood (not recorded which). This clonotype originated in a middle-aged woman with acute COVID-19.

CDR3 nucleotides: TGTGCCTGGAGTTTCGGACTAGCGGGAAACAATGAGCAGTTCTTC. It specifies CAWSFGLAGNNEQFF. The chain recombines TRBV30 with TRBJ2-1; 12 nucleotides align to TRBD2. This CDR3 is built from 15 residues. From germline, CDR1 is GTSNPN and CDR2 SVGIG (reference sequence). With V trimmed by 2 bases and J by 5 bases, 4 bases remained unmatched.